This entry lists 6 T cell receptor beta chains sequenced from one sample in a study of blood T cell repertoires in COVID-19. The repertoire was sequenced with immunoSEQ multiplex PCR; TCRdb's copy has only in-frame clones and lacks some. Of under 25,000 clones listed, 89% were seen once; the top ten hold around 29%. Material for sequencing was peripheral blood. All receptors derive from a woman in her 70s with active COVID-19.

J is TRBJ2-1 and V is TRBV5-4, with 8 bases that match TRBD1. V gave up 9 bases and J gave up 0 bases; unmatched junction bases: 5. Germline CDR1 and CDR2: SGHNT and YYREEE (reference sequence). This CDR3 contains 14 residues. The CDR3 nucleotides are TGTGCCACTTGGACAGGGCCCTCCTACAATGAGCAGTTCTTC. The encoded protein is CATWTGPSYNEQFF.

The chain employs TRBV6-2 or TRBV6-3 and TRBJ1-5; D gene ambiguous. The CDR3 consists of 15 residues. V was pared by 7 bases and J by 5 bases, with 18 bases between. The germline gives CDR1 MNHEY, CDR2 SVGEGT. Here the CDR3 reads CASTPLGGRDQPQHF. The CDR3 region has the DNA TGTGCCAGCACCCCTCTCGGAGGGAGAGATCAGCCCCAGCATTTT.

This sequence joins TRBV6-2 or TRBV6-3 and TRBJ1-1; D not certain. Trimming took off 2 bases at V and 3 bases at J, with 10 bases between the two ends. Germline V gene sequence: CDR1 MNHEY, CDR2 SVGEGT. CDR3 length equals 14 residues. For the CDR3, the DNA is TGTGCCAGCAGTTACAACATGGTGGACACTGAAGCTTTCTTT. Amino acids: CASSYNMVDTEAFF.

This clone was observed a single time. The chain links TRBV5-5 to TRBJ2-5; 7 bases align to TRBD1. CDR1 is SGHKS, CDR2 YYEKEE, per germline (reference sequence). The CDR3 spans 15 residues. With 4 bases clipped from V and 1 base from J, the junction kept 7 bases outside the gene matches. The CDR3 DNA follows: TGTGCCAGCAGCCCCCCGACAGGGCTCCAAGAGACCCAGTACTTC. This gives the protein CASSPPTGLQETQYF.

V usage is TRBV7-6 and J usage is TRBJ2-3; D may be TRBD2 (5 bases). There are 16 residues in the CDR3. Germline V lookup: CDR1 SGHVS, CDR2 FNYEAQ. The ends were cut back, 5 bases at V and 7 bases at J, with 22 bases in the middle. CDR3 in amino acids: CASSPPGNLGGHTQYF. The CDR3 nucleotides read TGTGCCAGCAGCCCCCCCGGGAACCTCGGAGGACATACGCAGTATTTT.

The chain is built from TRBV11-3 and TRBJ2-3, with 11 bases aligning to TRBD1. J lost 4 bases, V lost 5 bases, and 5 bases had no gene match. CDR1 is SGHNT and CDR2 is YENEEA in the germline V gene. CDR3 length: 15 residues. Here the CDR3 reads CASSPRTGGSDTQYF. DNA for the CDR3: TGTGCCAGCAGCCCGCGGACAGGGGGCTCAGATACGCAGTATTTT.